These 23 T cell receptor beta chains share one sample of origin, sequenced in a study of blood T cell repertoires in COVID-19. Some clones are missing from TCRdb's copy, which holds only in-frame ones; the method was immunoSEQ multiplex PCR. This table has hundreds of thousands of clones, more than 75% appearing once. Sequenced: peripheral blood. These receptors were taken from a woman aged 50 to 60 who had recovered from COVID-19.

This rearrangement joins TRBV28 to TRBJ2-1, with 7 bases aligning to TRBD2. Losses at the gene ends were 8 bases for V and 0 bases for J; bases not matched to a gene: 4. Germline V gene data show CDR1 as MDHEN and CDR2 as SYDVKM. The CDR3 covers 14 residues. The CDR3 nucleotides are TGTGCCAGCCGCAGCGGGAACTCCTACAATGAGCAGTTCTTC. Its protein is CASRSGNSYNEQFF. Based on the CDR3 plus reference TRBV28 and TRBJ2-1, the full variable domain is DVKVTQSSRYLVKRTGEKVFLECVQDMDHENMFWYRQDPGLGLRLIYFSYDVKMKEKGDIPEGYSVSREKKERFSLILESASTNQTSMYLCASRSGNSYNEQFFGPGTRLTVL.

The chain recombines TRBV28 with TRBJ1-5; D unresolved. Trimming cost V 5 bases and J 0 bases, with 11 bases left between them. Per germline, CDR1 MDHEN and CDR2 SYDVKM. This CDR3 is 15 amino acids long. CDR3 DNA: TGTGCCAGCAGTCCCCTAGGGAGTAGCAATCAGCCCCAGCATTTT. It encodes CASSPLGSSNQPQHF.

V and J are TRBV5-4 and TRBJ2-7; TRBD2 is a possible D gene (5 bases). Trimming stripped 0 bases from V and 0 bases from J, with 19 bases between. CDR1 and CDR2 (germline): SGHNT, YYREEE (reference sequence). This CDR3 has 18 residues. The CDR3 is CASSLAVGLNGLSYEQYF. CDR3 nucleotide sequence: TGTGCCAGCAGCTTGGCCGTCGGTCTAAACGGACTCTCCTACGAGCAGTACTTC.

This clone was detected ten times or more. This CDR3 reads CASSYSGGMTEAFF. In nucleotides, the CDR3 is TGTGCCAGCAGTTACTCAGGGGGTATGACTGAAGCTTTCTTT. The chain carries TRBV6-5 and TRBJ1-1; tentative D call: TRBD1 (6 bases). CDR3 length equals 14 residues. V was shortened by 0 bases and J by 5 bases, with 10 bases between the two germline ends. The germline CDR1 and CDR2 sequences are MNHEY and SVGAGI.

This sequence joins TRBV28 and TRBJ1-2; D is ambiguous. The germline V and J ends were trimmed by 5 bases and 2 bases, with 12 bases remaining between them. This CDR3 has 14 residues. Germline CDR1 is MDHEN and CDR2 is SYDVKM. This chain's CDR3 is CASSPTTPNYGYTF. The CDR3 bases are TGTGCCAGCAGTCCCACTACACCAAACTATGGCTACACCTTC.

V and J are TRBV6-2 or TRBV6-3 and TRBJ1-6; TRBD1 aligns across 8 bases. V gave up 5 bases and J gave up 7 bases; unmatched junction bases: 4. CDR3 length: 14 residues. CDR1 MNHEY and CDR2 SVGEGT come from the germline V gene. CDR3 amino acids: CASSRTGKNSPLHF. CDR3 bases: TGTGCCAGCAGTAGGACAGGGAAGAATTCACCCCTCCACTTT.

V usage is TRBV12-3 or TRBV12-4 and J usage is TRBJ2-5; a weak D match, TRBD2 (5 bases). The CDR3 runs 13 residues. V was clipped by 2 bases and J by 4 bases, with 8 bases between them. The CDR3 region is CASSLHGLETQYF. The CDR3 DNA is TGTGCCAGCAGTTTACACGGACTAGAGACCCAGTACTTC.

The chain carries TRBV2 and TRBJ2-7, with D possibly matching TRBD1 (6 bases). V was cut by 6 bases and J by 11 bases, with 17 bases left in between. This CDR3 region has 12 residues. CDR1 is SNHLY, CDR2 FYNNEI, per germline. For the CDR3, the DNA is TGTGCCAGCAGGGGGGCCAGTGATCGGGAGTACTTC. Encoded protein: CASRGASDREYF.

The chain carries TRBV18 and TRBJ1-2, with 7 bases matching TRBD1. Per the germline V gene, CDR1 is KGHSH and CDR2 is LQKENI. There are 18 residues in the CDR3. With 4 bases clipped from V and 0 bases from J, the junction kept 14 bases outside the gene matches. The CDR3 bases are TGTGCCAGCTCACAAGTTTTAGGGACAGCGACTTCTAACTATGGCTACACCTTC. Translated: CASSQVLGTATSNYGYTF. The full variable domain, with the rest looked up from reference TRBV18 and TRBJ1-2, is NAGVMQNPRHLVRRRGQEARLRCSPMKGHSHVYWYRQLPEEGLKFMVYLQKENIIDESGMPKERFSAEFPKEGPSILRIQQVVRGDSAAYFCASSQVLGTATSNYGYTFGSGTRLTVV.

CDR3 nucleotides: TGTGCCAGCAGCTTTTCCCATAGGGCAGGGGGACGCACAGATACGCAGTATTTT. This codes for CASSFSHRAGGRTDTQYF. This chain connects TRBV7-2 to TRBJ2-3, with 7 bases aligning to TRBD1. Per germline, CDR1 SGHTA and CDR2 FQGNSA. The ends lost 3 bases at V and 1 base at J; junction bases unmatched: 13. The CDR3 runs 18 residues.

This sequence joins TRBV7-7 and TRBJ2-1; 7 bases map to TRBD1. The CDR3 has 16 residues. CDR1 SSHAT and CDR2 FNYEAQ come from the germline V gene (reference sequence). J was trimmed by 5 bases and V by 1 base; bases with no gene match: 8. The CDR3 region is CASSLGLGDRDNEQFF. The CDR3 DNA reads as TGTGCCAGCAGCTTAGGTCTGGGGGACAGAGACAATGAGCAGTTCTTC. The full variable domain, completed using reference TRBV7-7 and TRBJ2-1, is GAGVSQSPRYKVTKRGQDVTLRCDPISSHATLYWYQQALGQGPEFLTYFNYEAQPDKSGLPSDRFSAERPEGSISTLTIQRTEQRDSAMYRCASSLGLGDRDNEQFFGPGTRLTVL.

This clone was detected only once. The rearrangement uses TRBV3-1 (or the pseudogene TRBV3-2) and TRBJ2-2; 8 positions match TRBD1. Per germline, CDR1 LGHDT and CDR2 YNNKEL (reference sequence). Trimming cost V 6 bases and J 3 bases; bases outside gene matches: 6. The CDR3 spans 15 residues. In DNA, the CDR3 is TGTGCCAGCAGTCGGACAGGGATAGACACCGGGGAGCTGTTTTTT. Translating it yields CASSRTGIDTGELFF.

The CDR3 region has the DNA TGTGCCAGCAGCCCAAGGGGGGGCCGGAATGAGCAGTTCTTC. Amino acid sequence: CASSPRGGRNEQFF. V gene TRBV9 combines with J gene TRBJ2-1; D may be TRBD2 (7 bases). The CDR3 length is 14 residues. V lost 4 bases, J lost 7 bases, and 15 bases lay in between. Germline values: CDR1 SGDLS, CDR2 YYNGEE.

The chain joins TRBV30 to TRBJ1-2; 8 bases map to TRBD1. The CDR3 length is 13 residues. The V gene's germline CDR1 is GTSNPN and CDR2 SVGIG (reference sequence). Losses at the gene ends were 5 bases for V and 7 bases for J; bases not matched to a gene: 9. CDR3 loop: CAWSRGQGSGYTF. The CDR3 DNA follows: TGTGCCTGGTCCCGAGGACAGGGCTCTGGCTACACCTTC.

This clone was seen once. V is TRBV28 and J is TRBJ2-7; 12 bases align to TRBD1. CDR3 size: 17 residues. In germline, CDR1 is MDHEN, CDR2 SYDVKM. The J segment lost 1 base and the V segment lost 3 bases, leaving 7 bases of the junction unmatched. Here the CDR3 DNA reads TGTGCCAGCAGTTTCCGGGACAGGGGGCAACGGTCCTACGAGCAGTACTTC. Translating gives CASSFRDRGQRSYEQYF.

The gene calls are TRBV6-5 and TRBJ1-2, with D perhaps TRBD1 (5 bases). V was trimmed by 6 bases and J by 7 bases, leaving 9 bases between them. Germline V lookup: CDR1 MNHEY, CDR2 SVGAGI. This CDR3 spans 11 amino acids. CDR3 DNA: TGTGCCAGCAGAAAGGACACTGGCTACACCTTC. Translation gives CASRKDTGYTF.

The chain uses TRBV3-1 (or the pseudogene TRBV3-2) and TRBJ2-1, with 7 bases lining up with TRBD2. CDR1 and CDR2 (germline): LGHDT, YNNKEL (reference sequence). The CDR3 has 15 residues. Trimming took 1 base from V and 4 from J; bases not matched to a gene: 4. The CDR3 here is CASSQGWEGYNEQFF. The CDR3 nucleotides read TGTGCCAGCAGCCAAGGTTGGGAGGGGTACAATGAGCAGTTCTTC.

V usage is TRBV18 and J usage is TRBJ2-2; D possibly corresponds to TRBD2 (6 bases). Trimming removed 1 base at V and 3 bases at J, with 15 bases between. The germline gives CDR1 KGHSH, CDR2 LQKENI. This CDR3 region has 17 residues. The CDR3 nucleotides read TGTGCCAGCTCACCACGGAGGGACGGGGGTGACACCGGGGAGCTGTTTTTT. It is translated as CASSPRRDGGDTGELFF.

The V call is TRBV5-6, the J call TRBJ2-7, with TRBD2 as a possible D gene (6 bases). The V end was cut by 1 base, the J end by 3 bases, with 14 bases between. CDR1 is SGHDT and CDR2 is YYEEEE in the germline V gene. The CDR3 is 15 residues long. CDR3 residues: CASSLMPGGNYEQYF. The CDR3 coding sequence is TGTGCCAGCAGCTTGATGCCTGGGGGGAACTACGAGCAGTACTTC. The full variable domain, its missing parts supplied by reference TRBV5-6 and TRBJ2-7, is DAGVTQSPTHLIKTRGQQVTLRCSPKSGHDTVSWYQQALGQGPQFIFQYYEEEERQRGNFPDRFSGHQFPNYSSELNVNALLLGDSALYLCASSLMPGGNYEQYFGPGTRLTVT.

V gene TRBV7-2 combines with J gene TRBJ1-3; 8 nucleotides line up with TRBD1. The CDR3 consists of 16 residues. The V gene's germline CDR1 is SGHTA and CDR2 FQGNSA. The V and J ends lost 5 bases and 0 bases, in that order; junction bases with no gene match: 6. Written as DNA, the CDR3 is TGTGCCAGCAGCGTAGGGGACAGGTCCTCTGGAAACACCATATATTTT. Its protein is CASSVGDRSSGNTIYF.

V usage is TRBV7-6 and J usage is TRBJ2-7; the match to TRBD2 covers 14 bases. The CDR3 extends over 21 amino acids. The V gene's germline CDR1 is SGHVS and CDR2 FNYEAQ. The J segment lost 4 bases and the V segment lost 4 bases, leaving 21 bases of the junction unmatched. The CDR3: CASSSYPLGLAGGPMNYEQYF. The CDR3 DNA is TGTGCCAGCAGCTCCTATCCGTTAGGACTAGCGGGAGGCCCGATGAATTACGAGCAGTACTTC.

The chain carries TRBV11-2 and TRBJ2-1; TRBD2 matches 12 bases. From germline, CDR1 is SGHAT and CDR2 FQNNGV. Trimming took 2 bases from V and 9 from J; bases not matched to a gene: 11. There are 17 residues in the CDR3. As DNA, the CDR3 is TGTGCCAGCAGCTTATTTATCCGGACTAGCGGGATCAGTGAGCAGTTCTTC. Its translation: CASSLFIRTSGISEQFF. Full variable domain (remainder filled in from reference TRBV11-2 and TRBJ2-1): EAGVAQSPRYKIIEKRQSVAFWCNPISGHATLYWYQQILGQGPKLLIQFQNNGVVDDSQLPKDRFSAERLKGVDSTLKIQPAKLEDSAVYLCASSLFIRTSGISEQFFGPGTRLTVL.

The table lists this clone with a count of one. The CDR3 loop reads CASSPGTGVSPLHF. Here the CDR3 DNA reads TGTGCCAGCAGTCCGGGGACAGGGGTTTCACCCCTCCACTTT. V gene TRBV6-5 combines with J gene TRBJ1-6, with 10 bases fitting TRBD1. Trimming cost V 5 bases and J 9 bases; bases outside gene matches: 4. Germline V gene data show CDR1 as MNHEY and CDR2 as SVGAGI. The CDR3 runs to 14 residues.